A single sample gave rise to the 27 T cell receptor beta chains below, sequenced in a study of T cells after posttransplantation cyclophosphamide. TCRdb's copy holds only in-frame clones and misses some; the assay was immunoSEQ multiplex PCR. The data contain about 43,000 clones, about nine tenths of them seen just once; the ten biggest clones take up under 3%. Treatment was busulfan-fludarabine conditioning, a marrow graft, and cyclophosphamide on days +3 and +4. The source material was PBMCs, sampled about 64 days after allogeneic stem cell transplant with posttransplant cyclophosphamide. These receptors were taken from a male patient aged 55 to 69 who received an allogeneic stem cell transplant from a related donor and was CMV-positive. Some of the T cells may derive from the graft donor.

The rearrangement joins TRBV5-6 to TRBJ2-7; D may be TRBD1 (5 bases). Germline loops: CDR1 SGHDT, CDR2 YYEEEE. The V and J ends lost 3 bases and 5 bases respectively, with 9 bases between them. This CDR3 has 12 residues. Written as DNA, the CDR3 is TGTGCCAGCAGCTATGACAGCAACGAGCAGTACTTC. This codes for CASSYDSNEQYF.

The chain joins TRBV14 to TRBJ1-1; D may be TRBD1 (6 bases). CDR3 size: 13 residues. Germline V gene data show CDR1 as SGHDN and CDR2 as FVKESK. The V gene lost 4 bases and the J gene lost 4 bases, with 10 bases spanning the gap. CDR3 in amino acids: CASSRGGGTEAFF. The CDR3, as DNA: TGTGCCAGCAGCCGCGGGGGCGGCACTGAAGCTTTCTTT.

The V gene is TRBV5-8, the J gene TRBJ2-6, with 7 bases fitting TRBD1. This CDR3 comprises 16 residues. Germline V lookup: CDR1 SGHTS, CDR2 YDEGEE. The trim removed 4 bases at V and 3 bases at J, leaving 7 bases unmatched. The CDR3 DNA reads TGTGCCAGCAGCCCCGGACAGGATGGTGGGGCCAACGTCCTGACTTTC. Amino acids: CASSPGQDGGANVLTF.

The CDR3 sequence is CASSQEMITDTQYF. In nucleotides, the CDR3 is TGTGCCAGCAGCCAGGAGATGATCACAGATACGCAGTATTTT. This sequence joins TRBV4-2 and TRBJ2-3, with D hard to call. The V gene lost 3 bases and the J gene lost 2 bases, with 9 bases spanning the gap. CDR1 LGHNA and CDR2 YNFKEQ come from the germline V gene. There are 14 residues in the CDR3.

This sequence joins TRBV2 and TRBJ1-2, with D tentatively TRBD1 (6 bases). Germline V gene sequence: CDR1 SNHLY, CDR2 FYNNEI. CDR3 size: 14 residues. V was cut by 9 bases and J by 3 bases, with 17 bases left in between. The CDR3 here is CASLNDRNYYGYTF. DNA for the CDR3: TGTGCCAGTCTTAACGACAGGAACTACTATGGCTACACCTTC.

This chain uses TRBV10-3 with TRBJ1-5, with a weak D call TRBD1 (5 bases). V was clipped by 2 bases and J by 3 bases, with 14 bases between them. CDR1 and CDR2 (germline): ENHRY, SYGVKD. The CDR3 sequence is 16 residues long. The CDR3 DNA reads TGTGCCATCAGTGAGCCGACCGGGGGATTCAATCAGCCCCAGCATTTT. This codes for CAISEPTGGFNQPQHF.

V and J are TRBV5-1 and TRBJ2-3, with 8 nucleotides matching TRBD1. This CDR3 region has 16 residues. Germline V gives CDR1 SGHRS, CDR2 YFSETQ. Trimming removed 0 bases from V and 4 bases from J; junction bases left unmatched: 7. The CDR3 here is CASSLEGQAVSDTQYF. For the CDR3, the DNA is TGCGCCAGCAGCTTGGAGGGACAGGCCGTATCAGATACGCAGTATTTT.

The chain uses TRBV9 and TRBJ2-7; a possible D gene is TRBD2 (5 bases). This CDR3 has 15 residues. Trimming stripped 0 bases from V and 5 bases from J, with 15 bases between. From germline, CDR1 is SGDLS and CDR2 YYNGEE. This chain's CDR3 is CASSVVSDGVNEQYF. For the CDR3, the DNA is TGTGCCAGCAGCGTAGTGAGTGACGGGGTCAACGAGCAGTACTTC. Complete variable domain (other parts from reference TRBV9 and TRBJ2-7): DSGVTQTPKHLITATGQRVTLRCSPRSGDLSVYWYQQSLDQGLQFLIQYYNGEERAKGNILERFSAQQFPDLHSELNLSSLELGDSALYFCASSVVSDGVNEQYFGPGTRLTVT.

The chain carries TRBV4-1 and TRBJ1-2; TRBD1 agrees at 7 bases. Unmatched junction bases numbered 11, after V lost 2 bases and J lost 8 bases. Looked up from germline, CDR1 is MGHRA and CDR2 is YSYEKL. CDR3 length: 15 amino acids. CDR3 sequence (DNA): TGCGCCAGCAGCCAAAGGGCAGGGGGAACCGAGGGCTACACCTTC. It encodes CASSQRAGGTEGYTF.

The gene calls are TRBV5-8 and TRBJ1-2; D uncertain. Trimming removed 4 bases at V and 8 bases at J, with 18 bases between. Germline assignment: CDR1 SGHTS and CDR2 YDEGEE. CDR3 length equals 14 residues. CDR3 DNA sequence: TGTGCCAGCAGCCCTAGCCCCCGGTACCCCGGCTACACCTTC. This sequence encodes CASSPSPRYPGYTF.

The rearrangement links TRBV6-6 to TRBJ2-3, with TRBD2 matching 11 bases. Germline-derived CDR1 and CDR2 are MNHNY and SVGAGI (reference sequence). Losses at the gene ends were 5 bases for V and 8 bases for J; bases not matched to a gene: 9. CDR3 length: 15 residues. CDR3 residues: CASSLPSGGRSTQYF. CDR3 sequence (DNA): TGTGCCAGCAGTCTCCCTAGCGGGGGGCGTAGTACGCAGTATTTT.

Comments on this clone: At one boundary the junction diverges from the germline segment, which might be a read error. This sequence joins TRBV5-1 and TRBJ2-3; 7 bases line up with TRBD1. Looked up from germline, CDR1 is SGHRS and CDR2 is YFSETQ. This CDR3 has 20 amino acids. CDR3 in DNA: TGCGCCAGCACCTTGGGGGCGTGGGACAGCTATAATCCTCGGACAGATACGCAGTATTTT. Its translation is CASTLGAWDSYNPRTDTQYF.

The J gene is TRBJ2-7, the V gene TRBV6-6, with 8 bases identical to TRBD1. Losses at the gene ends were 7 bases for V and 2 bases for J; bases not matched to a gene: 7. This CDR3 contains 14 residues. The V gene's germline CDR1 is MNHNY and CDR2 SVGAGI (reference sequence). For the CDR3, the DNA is TGTGCCAGCATACAAGCGACAGGGGCCTACGAGCAGTACGTC. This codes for CASIQATGAYEQYV.

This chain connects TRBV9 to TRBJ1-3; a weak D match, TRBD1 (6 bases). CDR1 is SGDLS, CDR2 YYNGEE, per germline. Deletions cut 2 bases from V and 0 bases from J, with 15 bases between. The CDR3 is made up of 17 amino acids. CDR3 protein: CASSVGPDSLSGNTIYF. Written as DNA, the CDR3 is TGTGCCAGCAGCGTCGGTCCGGACAGTCTCTCTGGAAACACCATATATTTT.

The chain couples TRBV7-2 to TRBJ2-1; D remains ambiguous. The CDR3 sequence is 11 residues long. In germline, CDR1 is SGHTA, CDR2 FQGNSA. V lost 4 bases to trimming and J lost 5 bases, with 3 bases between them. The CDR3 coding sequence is TGTGCCAGCAGCTCGGACAATGAGCAGTTCTTC. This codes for CASSSDNEQFF.

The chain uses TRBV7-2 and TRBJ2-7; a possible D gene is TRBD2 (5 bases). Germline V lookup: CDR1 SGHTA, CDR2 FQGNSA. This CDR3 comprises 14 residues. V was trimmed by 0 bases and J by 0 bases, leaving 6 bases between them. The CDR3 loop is CASSLARDSYEQYF. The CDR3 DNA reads TGTGCCAGCAGCTTAGCCCGGGACTCCTACGAGCAGTACTTC.

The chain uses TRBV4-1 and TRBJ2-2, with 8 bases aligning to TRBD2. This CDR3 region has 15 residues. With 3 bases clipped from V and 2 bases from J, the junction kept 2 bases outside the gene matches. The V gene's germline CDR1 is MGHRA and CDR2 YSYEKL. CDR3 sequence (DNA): TGCGCCAGCAGCCAGGGACTAGGTAACACCGGGGAGCTGTTTTTT. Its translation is CASSQGLGNTGELFF.

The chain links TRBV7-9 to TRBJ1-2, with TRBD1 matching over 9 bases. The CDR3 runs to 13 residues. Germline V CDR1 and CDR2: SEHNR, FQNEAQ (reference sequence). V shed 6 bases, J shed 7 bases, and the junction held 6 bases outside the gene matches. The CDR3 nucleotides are TGTGCCAGCAGTCCGGGACAGGGCACTGGCTACACCTTC. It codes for CASSPGQGTGYTF. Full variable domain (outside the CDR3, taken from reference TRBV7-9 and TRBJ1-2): DTGVSQNPRHKITKRGQNVTFRCDPISEHNRLYWYRQTLGQGPEFLTYFQNEAQLEKSRLLSDRFSAERPKGSFSTLEIQRTEQGDSAMYLCASSPGQGTGYTFGSGTRLTVV.

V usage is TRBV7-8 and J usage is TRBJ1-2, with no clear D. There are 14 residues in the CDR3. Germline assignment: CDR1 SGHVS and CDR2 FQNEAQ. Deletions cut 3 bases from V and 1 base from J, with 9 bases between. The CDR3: CASSFAGVNYGYTF. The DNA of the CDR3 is TGTGCCAGCAGCTTTGCGGGAGTTAACTATGGCTACACCTTC.

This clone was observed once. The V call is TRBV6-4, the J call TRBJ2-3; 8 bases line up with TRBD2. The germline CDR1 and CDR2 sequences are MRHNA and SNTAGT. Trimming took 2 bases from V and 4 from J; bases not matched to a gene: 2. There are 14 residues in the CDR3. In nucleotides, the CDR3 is TGTGCCAGCAGTGACGCCGGGGGGGCAGATACGCAGTATTTT. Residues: CASSDAGGADTQYF.

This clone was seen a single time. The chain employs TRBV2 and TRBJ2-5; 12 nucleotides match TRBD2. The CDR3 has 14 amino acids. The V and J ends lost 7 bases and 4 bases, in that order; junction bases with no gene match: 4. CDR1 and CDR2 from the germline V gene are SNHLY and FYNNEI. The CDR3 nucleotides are TGTGCCAGCATCCTAGCGGGGGGGCTAGAGACCCAGTACTTC. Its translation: CASILAGGLETQYF.

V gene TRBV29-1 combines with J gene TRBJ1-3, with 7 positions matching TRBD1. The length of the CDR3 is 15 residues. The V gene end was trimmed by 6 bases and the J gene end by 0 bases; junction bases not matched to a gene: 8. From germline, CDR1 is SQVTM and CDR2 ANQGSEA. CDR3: CSVRQGENSGNTIYF. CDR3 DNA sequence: TGCAGCGTCCGACAGGGTGAGAACTCTGGAAACACCATATATTTT.

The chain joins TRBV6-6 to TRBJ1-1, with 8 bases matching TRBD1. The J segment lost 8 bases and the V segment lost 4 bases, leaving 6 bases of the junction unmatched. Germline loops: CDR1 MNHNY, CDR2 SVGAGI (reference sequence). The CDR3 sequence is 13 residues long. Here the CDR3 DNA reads TGTGCCAGCAGTTTCGGACAGGGAGCCGAAGCTTTCTTT. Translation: CASSFGQGAEAFF.

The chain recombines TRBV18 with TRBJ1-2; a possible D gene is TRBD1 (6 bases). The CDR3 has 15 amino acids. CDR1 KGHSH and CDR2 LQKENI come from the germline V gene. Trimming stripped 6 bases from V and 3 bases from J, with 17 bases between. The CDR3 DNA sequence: TGTGCCAGCTCCCCAAGGACAGATTTTTACTATGGCTACACCTTC. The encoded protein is CASSPRTDFYYGYTF.

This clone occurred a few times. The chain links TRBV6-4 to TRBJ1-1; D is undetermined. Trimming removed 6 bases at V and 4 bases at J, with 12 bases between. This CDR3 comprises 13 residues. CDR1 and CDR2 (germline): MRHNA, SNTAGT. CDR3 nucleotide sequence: TGTGCCAGCAGCCCTGAGGAGGGCACTGAAGCTTTCTTT. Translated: CASSPEEGTEAFF.

Here the CDR3 DNA reads TGCGCCAGCAGCCCGGGAGGGGCAGGAGGCGAAAAACTGTTTTTT. Translating gives CASSPGGAGGEKLFF. This rearrangement joins TRBV5-1 to TRBJ1-4; weak D call: TRBD1 (5 bases). Germline V lookup: CDR1 SGHRS, CDR2 YFSETQ. The CDR3 loop spans 15 amino acids. The ends were cut back, 4 bases at V and 8 bases at J, with 18 bases in the middle.

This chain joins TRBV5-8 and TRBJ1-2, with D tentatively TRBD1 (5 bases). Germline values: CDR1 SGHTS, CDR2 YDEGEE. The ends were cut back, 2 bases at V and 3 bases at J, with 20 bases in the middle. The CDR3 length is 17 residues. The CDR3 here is CASSLGAGMMGDYGYTF. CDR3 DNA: TGTGCCAGCAGCTTAGGGGCAGGGATGATGGGCGACTATGGCTACACCTTC.